The rows below give T cell receptor beta chains drawn from one sample of a study of blood T cell repertoires in COVID-19. Assay used: immunoSEQ multiplex PCR; TCRdb lists only in-frame clones, some missing. The repertoire includes some 220,000 clones, around 84% of them detected once, and about 13% sits in the top ten. Material: peripheral blood. These receptors were collected from a human donor in a cohort sampled during active COVID-19. Each CDR3 is given with its conserved first and last residue. A D gene is named only where the DNA matches it firmly. Clone sizes are given selectively: once, few, many, or a class where the clone is expanded.

V	size	D	length	J	DNA	CDR3
TRBV6-4	NA	NA	13	TRBJ1-1	TGTGCCAGCAGTGAAGACAGAAACACTGAAGCTTTCTTT	CASSEDRNTEAFF
TRBV11-2	NA	NA	15	TRBJ1-4	TGTGCCAGCAGCTTGGCGCGGGGCGCTAATGAAAAACTGTTTTTT	CASSLARGANEKLFF
TRBV5-1	NA	NA	17	TRBJ2-6	TGCGCCAGCAGCCCGGGACTCCATGTGTCTGGGGCCAACGTCCTGACTTTC	CASSPGLHVSGANVLTF
TRBV4-1	NA	NA	15	TRBJ1-6	TGCGCCAGCAGCCAAGGTTCAGGGCCTCATTCACCCCTCCACTTT	CASSQGSGPHSPLHF
TRBV29-1	NA	TRBD1	15	TRBJ2-6	TGCAGCGTTAAACAGGGGGGCTCTGGGGCCAACGTCCTGACTTTC	CSVKQGGSGANVLTF
TRBV7-2	few	NA	13	TRBJ2-2	TGTGCCAGCAGCTTAAGTTTGGAGGGGGAGCTGTTTTTT	CASSLSLEGELFF
TRBV7-2	NA	TRBD2	13	TRBJ2-1	TGTGCCAGCAGCCCCGGGCGGGGGAATGAGCAGTTCTTC	CASSPGRGNEQFF
TRBV6-5	NA	NA	14	TRBJ2-3	TGTGCCAGCAGTCCTTTACTCGCCACAGATACGCAGTATTTT	CASSPLLATDTQYF
TRBV5-5	NA	TRBD1	18	TRBJ1-1	TGTGCCAGCAGCTTGGCTATTTTGGGACAGGCCTTGAACACTGAAGCTTTCTTT	CASSLAILGQALNTEAFF
TRBV7-3	few	TRBD1	18	TRBJ2-6	TGTGCCAGCAGCTTAAGGGGGACAGGGTCCTCTGGGGCCAACGTCCTGACTTTC	CASSLRGTGSSGANVLTF
TRBV18	NA	NA	13	TRBJ1-1	TGTGCCAGCTCTCTCGAGTTGAACACTGAAGCTTTCTTT	CASSLELNTEAFF
TRBV4-2	NA	TRBD1	16	TRBJ2-1	TGTGCCAGCAGCCATCACCGGGACAGGTCGGGGGATGAGCAGTTCTTC	CASSHHRDRSGDEQFF
TRBV6-5	once	NA	15	TRBJ1-2	TGTGCCAGCAGTTACTCGAACAACCTTAGAGGTGGCTACACCTTC	CASSYSNNLRGGYTF
TRBV4-2	once	NA	14	TRBJ2-7	TGTGCCAGCAGCCAAGCCTGGAAACGGGGCGAGCAGTACTTC	CASSQAWKRGEQYF
TRBV19	NA	TRBD1	14	TRBJ1-5	TGTGCCAGTAGTATGACGGACAGGGATCAGCCCCAGCATTTT	CASSMTDRDQPQHF
TRBV6-5	NA	NA	15	TRBJ1-3	TGTGCCAGCAGACACGACAGTGACTCTGGAAACACCATATATTTT	CASRHDSDSGNTIYF
TRBV30	few	TRBD1	15	TRBJ2-1	TGTGCCTGGAAATCGAAGGACAGGGTTTTGAATGAGCAGTTCTTC	CAWKSKDRVLNEQFF
TRBV7-2	NA	NA	15	TRBJ1-3	TGTGCCAGCAGCTTAGTGGCAGGGGTAGGAAACACCATATATTTT	CASSLVAGVGNTIYF
TRBV19	NA	NA	13	TRBJ2-2	TGTGCCAGTAGTATAGCTGTGACCGGGGAGCTGTTTTTT	CASSIAVTGELFF
TRBV20-1	NA	NA	11	TRBJ2-5	TGCAGTGCTAGAGATACCCCAGCCCAGTACTTC	CSARDTPAQYF
TRBV3-1/TRBV3-2	NA	TRBD2	17	TRBJ2-7	TGTGCCAGCAGCCAACGGAGCGGACTAGTGAGCTCCTACGAGCAGTACTTC	CASSQRSGLVSSYEQYF
TRBV28	NA	TRBD1	15	TRBJ1-2	TGTGCCAGCACAAAAACGGGACAGGGGGCTTATGGCTACACCTTC	CASTKTGQGAYGYTF
TRBV7-9	NA	TRBD2	17	TRBJ2-7	TGTGCCAGCAGCTCCGCCTCGACTAGCGGGAGTTTCTACGAGCAGTACTTC	CASSSASTSGSFYEQYF
TRBV7-9	few	NA	14	TRBJ1-1	TGTGCCAGCAGCTTAGGCAAAGAGTACACTGAAGCTTTCTTT	CASSLGKEYTEAFF
TRBV5-1	few	NA	15	TRBJ2-7	TGCGCCAGCAGCTTAGCGGGACAGGTATACTACGAGCAGTACTTC	CASSLAGQVYYEQYF
TRBV7-2	NA	NA	16	TRBJ1-2	TGTGCCAGCAGCTTAGGAGGGGCGGGGACCGACTATGGCTACACCTTC	CASSLGGAGTDYGYTF
TRBV15	NA	NA	16	TRBJ2-3	TGTGCCACCAGCAGATCGGACTCGCTAATCACAGATACGCAGTATTTT	CATSRSDSLITDTQYF
TRBV11-2	NA	TRBD2	18	TRBJ2-2	TGTGCCAGCACGAACGGATGGGGGGGACGGGGCAACACCGGGGAGCTGTTTTTT	CASTNGWGGRGNTGELFF
TRBV4-2	NA	TRBD1	17	TRBJ2-3	TGTGCCAGCAGCCTTGTCCCGGGACAGGGAAGGCCAGATACGCAGTATTTT	CASSLVPGQGRPDTQYF
TRBV7-6	NA	TRBD1	16	TRBJ1-3	TGTGCCAGCAGCCCAGATAGGGGGGACAGGGGAAACACCATATATTTT	CASSPDRGDRGNTIYF
TRBV6-5	NA	NA	13	TRBJ1-5	TGTGCCAGCAATAAGGGGGACAATCAGCCCCAGCATTTT	CASNKGDNQPQHF
TRBV7-8	NA	NA	14	TRBJ1-5	TGTGCCAGCAGCTTATCCCAGATCAATCAGCCCCAGCATTTT	CASSLSQINQPQHF
TRBV5-5	NA	TRBD1	16	TRBJ1-1	TGTGCCAGCAGCTCATTACCGGGACAGGGGAGGACTGAAGCTTTCTTT	CASSSLPGQGRTEAFF
TRBV28	NA	NA	14	TRBJ1-5	TGTGCCAGCAGGTCAGGGTGGGGCAATCAGCCCCAGCATTTT	CASRSGWGNQPQHF
TRBV11-2	NA	TRBD1	15	TRBJ2-1	TGTGCCAGCAGCCTGGGACAGGGGCCTTACAATGAGCAGTTCTTC	CASSLGQGPYNEQFF
TRBV20-1	NA	NA	12	TRBJ2-2	TGCAGTGCTAGTCCAGGGCTAGGGGAGCTGTTTTTT	CSASPGLGELFF
TRBV6-5	NA	TRBD1	16	TRBJ2-2	TGTGCCAGCAGTTACTCGGGCGGACAGGTTACCGGGGAGCTGTTTTTT	CASSYSGGQVTGELFF
TRBV18	NA	TRBD1	16	TRBJ1-2	TGTGCCAGCTCACCCGGGACAGCTTCGGATAACTATGGCTACACCTTC	CASSPGTASDNYGYTF
TRBV5-8	NA	TRBD2	15	TRBJ2-1	TGTGCCAGCCCTCAGCGCAGGGAGGGATACAATGAGCAGTTCTTC	CASPQRREGYNEQFF
TRBV9	NA	TRBD2	15	TRBJ2-1	TGTGCCAGCAGCCCCCGGACTAGCGGGAGCTATGAGCAGTTCTTC	CASSPRTSGSYEQFF
TRBV5-5	NA	NA	14	TRBJ2-5	TGTGCCAGCAGTTCACGCAGGGTATCGGAGACCCAGTACTTC	CASSSRRVSETQYF
TRBV3-1/TRBV3-2	NA	NA	14	TRBJ2-7	TGTGCCAGCAGCCAAACTTCCAGGGGCTACGAGCAGTACTTC	CASSQTSRGYEQYF
TRBV6-6	NA	TRBD1	16	TRBJ1-1	TGTGCCAGCAGACCCCTAGCACAGGGGCTGAACACTGAAGCTTTCTTT	CASRPLAQGLNTEAFF
TRBV7-8	NA	TRBD2	14	TRBJ2-7	TGTGCCAGCAGCCCCCGACTAGCCGCCTACGAGCAGTACTTC	CASSPRLAAYEQYF
TRBV19	NA	TRBD1	13	TRBJ2-3	TGTGCCAGTACCACAGGGGTGGGAGATACGCAGTATTTT	CASTTGVGDTQYF
TRBV19	NA	TRBD2	16	TRBJ2-1	TGTGCCAGTAGTGCGACCGGGACTATAGTTAACAATGAGCAGTTCTTC	CASSATGTIVNNEQFF
TRBV7-9	NA	NA	14	TRBJ1-1	TGTGCCAGCACCCCATTGGGAGCTCGCACTGAAGCTTTCTTT	CASTPLGARTEAFF
TRBV3-1/TRBV3-2	NA	NA	14	TRBJ2-5	TGTGCCAGCACCCAGCGGACAGTCGAAGAGACCCAGTACTTC	CASTQRTVEETQYF
TRBV4-2	NA	NA	17	TRBJ2-1	TGTGCCAGCAGCCAAACGTATCCCACAGGGAAACACAATGAGCAGTTCTTC	CASSQTYPTGKHNEQFF
TRBV25-1	NA	TRBD1	15	TRBJ2-1	TGTGCCAGCACAAGTCACAGGGGGATCCACAATGAGCAGTTCTTC	CASTSHRGIHNEQFF
TRBV6-6	NA	TRBD1	15	TRBJ2-5	TGTGCCAGCAGTTTGACAGGGGTAGGGGGGGAGACCCAGTACTTC	CASSLTGVGGETQYF
TRBV7-2	few	NA	13	TRBJ1-2	TGTGCCAGCAGCCCTCAGGGAAACTATGGCTACACCTTC	CASSPQGNYGYTF
TRBV3-1/TRBV3-2	NA	TRBD2	16	TRBJ2-2	TGTGCCAGCAGCCAACTAGCGGGGTCGAACACCGGGGAGCTGTTTTTT	CASSQLAGSNTGELFF
TRBV19	NA	TRBD1	15	TRBJ1-2	TGTGCCAGTAGTAAAACAGGGGATGAGGTCTATGGCTACACCTTC	CASSKTGDEVYGYTF
TRBV4-1	NA	NA	16	TRBJ1-2	TGCGCCAGTAGCCAAGAGGAGGGGCTAACTCACTATGGCTACACCTTC	CASSQEEGLTHYGYTF
TRBV24-1	few	TRBD1	11	TRBJ1-2	TGTGCCACCAGAGGGACAGGGAGCTACACCTTC	CATRGTGSYTF
TRBV5-5	NA	TRBD1	13	TRBJ2-1	TGTGCCAGCAGTCAAAGCGGGACAGGGCTTCTATTCTTC	CASSQSGTGLLFF
TRBV7-2	NA	TRBD2	16	TRBJ2-7	TGTGCCAGCAGCTTAGCGTATAGAGCGGGGGGGCAAGAGCAGTACTTC	CASSLAYRAGGQEQYF
TRBV5-1	NA	NA	18	TRBJ2-7	TGCGCCAGCAGCTTGTGGCAGAGATCCCCGGGTAACTCCTACGAGCAGTACTTC	CASSLWQRSPGNSYEQYF
TRBV5-1	NA	NA	15	TRBJ2-5	TGCGCCAGCAGCTTGAGCCCAGGGGCTTACGAGACCCAGTACTTC	CASSLSPGAYETQYF